The TCR beta chain under discussion was sequenced for a study of persistence of HIV-infected CD4 T cells. Study-level information: Donors were ART-treated; their CMV- and Gag-responding CD4+ T cells were isolated.

Lysates of CMV-infected fibroblasts at around 10 ug/mL stimulated these cells. Memory cells lacking CD40L and CD69 with high CD45RO were sorted. For at least 4 years, plasma HIV-1 RNA was undetectable (<50 copies/mL). The immunoSEQ assay was version 4, run in survey mode. Here immunoSEQ multiplex PCR was the method, and the copy in TCRdb shows in-frame clones only, minus some. The sample contains some 31,000 clones, about four fifths of which appear only once. Study observations and caveats: Proviral oligoclonality tracked with TCR oligoclonality within the same sorted cells. Rare CMV-responding cells carrying HIV-1 proviruses were not analyzed separately for TCR.

As for this clone: As yet, its antigen is unknown.

This sequence was found in an adult man with HIV who was CMV-seropositive. This sample comprised CD4+ T cells sorted from PBMCs after approximately 18-hour stimulation, obtained from a patient who received antiretroviral therapy.

The CDR3 spells CATSRDWQGETQYF. DNA for the CDR3: TGTGCCACCAGCAGAGATTGGCAGGGTGAGACCCAGTACTTC. The rearrangement joins TRBV15 to TRBJ2-5; D is perhaps TRBD1 (5 bases). The CDR3 spans 14 residues. V lost 0 bases and J lost 5, with 10 bases in between. Per germline, CDR1 LNHNV and CDR2 YYDKDF (reference sequence).